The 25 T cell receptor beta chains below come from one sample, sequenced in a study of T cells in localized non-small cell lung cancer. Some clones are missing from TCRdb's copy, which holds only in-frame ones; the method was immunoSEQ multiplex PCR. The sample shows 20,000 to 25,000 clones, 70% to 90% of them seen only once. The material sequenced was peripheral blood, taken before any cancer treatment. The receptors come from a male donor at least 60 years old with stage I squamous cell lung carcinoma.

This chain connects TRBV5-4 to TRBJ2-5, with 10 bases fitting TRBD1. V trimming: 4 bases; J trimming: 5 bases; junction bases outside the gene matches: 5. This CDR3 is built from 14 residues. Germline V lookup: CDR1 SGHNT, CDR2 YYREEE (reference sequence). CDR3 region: CASSVDRGTETQYF. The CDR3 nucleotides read TGTGCCAGCAGCGTGGACAGGGGGACTGAGACCCAGTACTTC.

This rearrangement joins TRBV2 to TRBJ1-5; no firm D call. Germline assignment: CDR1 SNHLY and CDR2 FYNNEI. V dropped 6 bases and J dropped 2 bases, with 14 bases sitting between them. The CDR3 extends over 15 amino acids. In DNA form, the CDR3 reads TGTGCCAGCAGGGCGGACTGGCAGGGCAATCAGCCCCAGCATTTT. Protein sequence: CASRADWQGNQPQHF.

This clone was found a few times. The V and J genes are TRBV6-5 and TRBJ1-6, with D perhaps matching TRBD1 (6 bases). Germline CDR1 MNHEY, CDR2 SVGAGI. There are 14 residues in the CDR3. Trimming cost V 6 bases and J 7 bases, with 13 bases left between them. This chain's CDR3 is CASRTQGNNSPLHF. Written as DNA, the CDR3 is TGTGCCAGCAGGACACAGGGAAACAATTCACCCCTCCACTTT.

CDR3 residues: CASSAEGQGSANEQFF. DNA of the CDR3: TGTGCCAGCAGCGCTGAGGGACAGGGGTCTGCCAATGAGCAGTTCTTC. The chain recombines TRBV9 with TRBJ2-1; 10 bases agree with TRBD1. CDR1 and CDR2 from the germline V gene are SGDLS and YYNGEE. The V and J ends lost 3 bases and 6 bases, in that order; junction bases with no gene match: 9. The CDR3 loop spans 16 amino acids.

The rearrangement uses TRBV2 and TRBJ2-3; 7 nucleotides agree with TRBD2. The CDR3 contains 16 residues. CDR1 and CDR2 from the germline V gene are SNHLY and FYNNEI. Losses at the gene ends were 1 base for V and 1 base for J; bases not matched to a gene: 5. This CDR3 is CASSEVSLAGTDTQYF. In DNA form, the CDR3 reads TGTGCCAGCAGTGAAGTCTCCCTAGCGGGCACAGATACGCAGTATTTT.

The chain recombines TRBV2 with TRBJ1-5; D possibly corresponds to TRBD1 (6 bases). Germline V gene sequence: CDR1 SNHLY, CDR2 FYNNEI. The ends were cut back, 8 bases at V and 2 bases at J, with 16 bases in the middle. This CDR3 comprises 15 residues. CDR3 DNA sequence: TGTGCCAGCCGGCCGGAACAGGGAGGCAATCAGCCCCAGCATTTT. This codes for CASRPEQGGNQPQHF. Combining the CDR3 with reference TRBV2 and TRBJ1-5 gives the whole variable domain EPEVTQTPSHQVTQMGQEVILRCVPISNHLYFYWYRQILGQKVEFLVSFYNNEISEKSEIFDDQFSVERPDGSNFTLKIRSTKLEDSAMYFCASRPEQGGNQPQHFGDGTRLSIL.

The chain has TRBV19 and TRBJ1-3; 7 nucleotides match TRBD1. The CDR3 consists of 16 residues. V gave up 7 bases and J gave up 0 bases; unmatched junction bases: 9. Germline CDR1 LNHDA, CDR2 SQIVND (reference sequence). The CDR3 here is CASTARTGFSGNTIYF. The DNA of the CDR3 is TGTGCCAGTACCGCCCGGACAGGATTCTCTGGAAACACCATATATTTT.

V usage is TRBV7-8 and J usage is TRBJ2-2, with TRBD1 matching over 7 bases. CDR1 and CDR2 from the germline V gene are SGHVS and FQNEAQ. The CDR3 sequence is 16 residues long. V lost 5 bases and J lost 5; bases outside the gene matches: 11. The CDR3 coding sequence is TGTGCCAGCAGCCGAAAGACAGGGACGGGGACCGGGGAGCTGTTTTTT. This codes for CASSRKTGTGTGELFF.

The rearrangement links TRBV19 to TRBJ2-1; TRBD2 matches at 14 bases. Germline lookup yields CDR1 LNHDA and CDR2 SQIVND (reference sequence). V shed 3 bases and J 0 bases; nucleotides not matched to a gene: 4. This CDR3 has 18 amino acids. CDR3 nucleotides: TGTGCCAGTAGTATGGGGACTAGCGGGGGACTCTCCTACAATGAGCAGTTCTTC. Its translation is CASSMGTSGGLSYNEQFF.

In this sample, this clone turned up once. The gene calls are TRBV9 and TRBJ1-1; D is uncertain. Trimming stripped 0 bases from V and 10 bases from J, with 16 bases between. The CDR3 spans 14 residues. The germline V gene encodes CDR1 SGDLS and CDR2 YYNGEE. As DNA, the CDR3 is TGTGCCAGCAGCGTAGAACCAGCGCAGGCAGGAGCTTTCTTT. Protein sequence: CASSVEPAQAGAFF.

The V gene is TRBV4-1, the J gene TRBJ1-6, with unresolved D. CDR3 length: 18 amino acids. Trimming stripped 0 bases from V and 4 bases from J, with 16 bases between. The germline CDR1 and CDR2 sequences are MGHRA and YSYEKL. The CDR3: CASSQDGRGATYNSPLHF. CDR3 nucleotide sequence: TGCGCCAGCAGCCAAGATGGGCGGGGTGCTACTTATAATTCACCCCTCCACTTT.

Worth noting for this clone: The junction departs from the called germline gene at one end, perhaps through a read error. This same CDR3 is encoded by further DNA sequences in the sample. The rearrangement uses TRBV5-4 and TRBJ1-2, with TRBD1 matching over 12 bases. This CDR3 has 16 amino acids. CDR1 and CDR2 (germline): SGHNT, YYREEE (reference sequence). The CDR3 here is CASSLYRDRGRDGYTF. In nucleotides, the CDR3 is TGCGCCAGCAGCCTGTACCGGGACAGGGGGCGAGACGGCTACACCTTC. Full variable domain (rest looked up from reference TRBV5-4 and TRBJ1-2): ETGVTQSPTHLIKTRGQQVTLRCSSQSGHNTVSWYQQALGQGPQFIFQYYREEENGRGNFPPRFSGLQFPNYSSELNVNALELDDSALYLCASSLYRDRGRDGYTFGSGTRLTVV.

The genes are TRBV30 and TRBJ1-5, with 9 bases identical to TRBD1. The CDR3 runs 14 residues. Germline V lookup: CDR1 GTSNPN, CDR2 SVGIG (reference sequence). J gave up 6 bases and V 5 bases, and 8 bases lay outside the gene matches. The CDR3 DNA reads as TGTGCCTGGGCGGGAACAGGGGGCAGTCAGCCCCAGCATTTT. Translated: CAWAGTGGSQPQHF.

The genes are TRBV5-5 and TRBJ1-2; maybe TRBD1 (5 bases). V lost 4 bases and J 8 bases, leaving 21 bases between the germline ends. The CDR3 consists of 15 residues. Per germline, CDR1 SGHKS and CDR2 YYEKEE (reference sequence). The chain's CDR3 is CASSRGVGRVDGYTF. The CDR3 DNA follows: TGTGCCAGCAGCCGGGGGGTTGGCAGGGTCGACGGCTACACCTTC.

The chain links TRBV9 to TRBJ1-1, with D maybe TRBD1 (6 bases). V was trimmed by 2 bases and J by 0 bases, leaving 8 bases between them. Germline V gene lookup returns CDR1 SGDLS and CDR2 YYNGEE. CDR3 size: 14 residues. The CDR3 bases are TGTGCCAGCAGCGTTGGACAGTTGAACACTGAAGCTTTCTTT. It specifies CASSVGQLNTEAFF.

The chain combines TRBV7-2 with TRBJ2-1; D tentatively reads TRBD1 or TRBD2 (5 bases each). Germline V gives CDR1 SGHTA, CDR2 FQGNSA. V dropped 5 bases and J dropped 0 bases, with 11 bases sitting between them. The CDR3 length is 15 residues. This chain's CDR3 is CASSPRGSSYNEQFF. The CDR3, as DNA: TGTGCCAGCAGCCCCCGGGGCAGCTCCTACAATGAGCAGTTCTTC.

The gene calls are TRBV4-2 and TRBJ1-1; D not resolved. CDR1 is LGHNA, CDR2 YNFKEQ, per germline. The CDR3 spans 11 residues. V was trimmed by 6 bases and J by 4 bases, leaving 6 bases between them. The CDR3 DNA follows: TGTGCCAGCAGGGACGGCACTGAAGCTTTCTTT. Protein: CASRDGTEAFF.

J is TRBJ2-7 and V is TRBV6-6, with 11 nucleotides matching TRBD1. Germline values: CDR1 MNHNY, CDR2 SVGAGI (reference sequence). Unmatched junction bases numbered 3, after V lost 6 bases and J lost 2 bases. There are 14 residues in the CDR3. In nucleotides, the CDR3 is TGTGCCAGCAGCCGGACAGGGGGCCCCTACGAGCAGTACTTC. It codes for CASSRTGGPYEQYF.

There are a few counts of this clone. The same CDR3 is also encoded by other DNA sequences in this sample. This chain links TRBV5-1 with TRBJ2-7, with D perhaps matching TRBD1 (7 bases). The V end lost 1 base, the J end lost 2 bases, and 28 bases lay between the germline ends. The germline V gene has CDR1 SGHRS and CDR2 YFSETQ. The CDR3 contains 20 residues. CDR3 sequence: CASSLNRAGGKLGITYEQYF. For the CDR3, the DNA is TGCGCCAGCAGCTTGAATAGGGCAGGGGGGAAATTGGGGATTACCTACGAGCAGTACTTC.

CDR3 sequence (DNA): TGTGCTAGTGGTTTGGTAATTAGTGCGGAACTTGTCGCTTTCTTT. It is translated as CASGLVISAELVAFF. The gene calls are TRBV12-5 and TRBJ1-1; D unresolved. The CDR3 extends over 15 amino acids. Germline values: CDR1 LGHNT, CDR2 FRNRAP. Trimming took off 0 bases at V and 11 bases at J, with 19 bases between the two ends.

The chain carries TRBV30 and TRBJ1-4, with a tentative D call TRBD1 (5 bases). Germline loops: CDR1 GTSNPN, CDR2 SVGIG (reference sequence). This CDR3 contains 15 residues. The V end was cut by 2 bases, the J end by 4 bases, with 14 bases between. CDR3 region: CAWSIVRDFNEKLFF. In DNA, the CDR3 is TGTGCCTGGAGTATAGTCAGGGACTTTAATGAAAAACTGTTTTTT. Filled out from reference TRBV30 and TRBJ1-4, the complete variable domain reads SQTIHQWPATLVQPVGSPLSLECTVEGTSNPNLYWYRQAAGRGLQLLFYSVGIGQISSEVPQNLSASRPQDRQFILSSKKLLLSDSGFYLCAWSIVRDFNEKLFFGSGTQLSVL.

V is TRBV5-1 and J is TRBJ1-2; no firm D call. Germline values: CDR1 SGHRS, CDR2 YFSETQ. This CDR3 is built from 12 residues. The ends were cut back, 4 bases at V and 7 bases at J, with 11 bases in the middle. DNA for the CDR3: TGCGCCAGCAGCCCCCTGGGGTTTGGCTACACCTTC. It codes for CASSPLGFGYTF.

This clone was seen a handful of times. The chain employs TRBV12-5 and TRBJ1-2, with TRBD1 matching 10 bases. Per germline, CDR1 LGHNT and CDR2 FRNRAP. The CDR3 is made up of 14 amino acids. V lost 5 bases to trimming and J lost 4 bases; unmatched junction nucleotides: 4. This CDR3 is CASGPGQGVYGYTF. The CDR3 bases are TGTGCTAGTGGTCCCGGACAGGGGGTCTATGGCTACACCTTC.

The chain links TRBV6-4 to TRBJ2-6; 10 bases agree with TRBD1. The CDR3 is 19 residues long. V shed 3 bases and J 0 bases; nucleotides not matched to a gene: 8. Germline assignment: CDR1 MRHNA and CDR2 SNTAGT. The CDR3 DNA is TGTGCCAGCAGTGATTCCCGGGACAGGGGCCACTCTGGGGCCAACGTCCTGACTTTC. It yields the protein CASSDSRDRGHSGANVLTF.

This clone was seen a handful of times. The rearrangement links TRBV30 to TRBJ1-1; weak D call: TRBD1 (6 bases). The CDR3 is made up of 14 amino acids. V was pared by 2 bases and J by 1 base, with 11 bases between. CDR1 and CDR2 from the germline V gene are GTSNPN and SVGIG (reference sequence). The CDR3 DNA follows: TGTGCCTGGAGTCCTAAGGGGGGGAACACTGAAGCTTTCTTT. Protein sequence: CAWSPKGGNTEAFF. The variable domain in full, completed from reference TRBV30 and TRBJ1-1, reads SQTIHQWPATLVQPVGSPLSLECTVEGTSNPNLYWYRQAAGRGLQLLFYSVGIGQISSEVPQNLSASRPQDRQFILSSKKLLLSDSGFYLCAWSPKGGNTEAFFGQGTRLTVV.